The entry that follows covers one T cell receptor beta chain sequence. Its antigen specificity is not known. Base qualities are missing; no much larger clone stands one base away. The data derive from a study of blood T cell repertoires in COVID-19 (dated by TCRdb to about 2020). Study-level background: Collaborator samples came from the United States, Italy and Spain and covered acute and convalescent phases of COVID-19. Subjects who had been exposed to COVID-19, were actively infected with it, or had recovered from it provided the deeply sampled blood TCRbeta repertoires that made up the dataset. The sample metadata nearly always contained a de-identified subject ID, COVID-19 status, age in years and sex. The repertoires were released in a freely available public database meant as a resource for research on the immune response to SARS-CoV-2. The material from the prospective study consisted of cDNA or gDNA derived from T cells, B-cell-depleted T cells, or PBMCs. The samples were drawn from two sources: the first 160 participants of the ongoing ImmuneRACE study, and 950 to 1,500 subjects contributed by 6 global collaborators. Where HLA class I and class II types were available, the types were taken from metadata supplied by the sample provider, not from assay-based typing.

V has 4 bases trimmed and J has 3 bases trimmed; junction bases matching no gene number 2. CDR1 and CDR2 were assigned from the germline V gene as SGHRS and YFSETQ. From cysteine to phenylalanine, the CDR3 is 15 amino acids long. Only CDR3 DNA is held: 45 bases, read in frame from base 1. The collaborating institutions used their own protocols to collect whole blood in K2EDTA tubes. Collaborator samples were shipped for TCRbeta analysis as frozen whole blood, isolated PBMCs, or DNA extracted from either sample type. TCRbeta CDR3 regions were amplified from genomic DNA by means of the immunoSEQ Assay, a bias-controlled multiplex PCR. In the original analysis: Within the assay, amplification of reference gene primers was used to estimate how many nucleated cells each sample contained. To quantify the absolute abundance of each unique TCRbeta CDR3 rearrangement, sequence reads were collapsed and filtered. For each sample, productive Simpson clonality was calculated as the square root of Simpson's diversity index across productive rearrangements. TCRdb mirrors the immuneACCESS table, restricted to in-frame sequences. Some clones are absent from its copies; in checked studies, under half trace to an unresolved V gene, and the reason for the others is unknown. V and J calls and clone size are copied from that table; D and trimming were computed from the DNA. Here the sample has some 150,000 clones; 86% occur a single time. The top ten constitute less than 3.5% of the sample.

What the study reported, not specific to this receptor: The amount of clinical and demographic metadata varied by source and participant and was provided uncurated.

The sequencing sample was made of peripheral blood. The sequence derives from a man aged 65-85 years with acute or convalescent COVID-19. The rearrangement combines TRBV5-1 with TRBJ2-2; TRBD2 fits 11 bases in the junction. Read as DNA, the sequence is TGCGCCAGCAGCCTAGCGGGAGGACACACCGGGGAGCTGTTTTTT. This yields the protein CASSLAGGHTGELFF.